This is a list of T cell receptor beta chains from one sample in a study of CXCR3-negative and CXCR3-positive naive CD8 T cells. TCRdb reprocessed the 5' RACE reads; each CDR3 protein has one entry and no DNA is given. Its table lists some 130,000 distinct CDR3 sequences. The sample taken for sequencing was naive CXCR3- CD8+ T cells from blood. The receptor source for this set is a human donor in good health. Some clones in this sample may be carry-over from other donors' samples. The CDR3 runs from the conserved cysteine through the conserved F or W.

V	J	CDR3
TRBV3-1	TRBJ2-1	CVSSQDHWASGGDNEQFF
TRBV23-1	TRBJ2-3	CASRVQGAHGTQYF
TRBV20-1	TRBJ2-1	CSARVRITQGSYNEQFF
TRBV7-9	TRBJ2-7	CASSLARIGGIGEQYF
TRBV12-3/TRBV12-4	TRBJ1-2	CASSLQVFYGYTF
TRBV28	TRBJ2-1	CASRPTSHTSYNEQFF
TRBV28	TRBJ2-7	CASSLAVPTRNEQYF
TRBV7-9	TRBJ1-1	CASSLGGTAFF
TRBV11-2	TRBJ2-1	CASSSGTGPYNEQFF
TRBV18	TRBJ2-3	CASSPATATFSTDTQYF
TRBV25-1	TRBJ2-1	CASTASVHEQFF
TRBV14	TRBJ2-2	CASSQVRPGELFF
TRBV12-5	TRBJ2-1	CASHGPSGRPPQPF
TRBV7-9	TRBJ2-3	CASSARLAGGPGFGDTQYF
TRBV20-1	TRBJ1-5	CSALRNGQGNQPQHF
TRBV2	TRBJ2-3	CASSVLAGGRTTDTQYF
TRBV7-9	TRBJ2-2	CASSYDADGTGELFF
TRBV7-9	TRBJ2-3	CASSLRSEPAQYF
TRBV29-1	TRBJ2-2	CSVLSQGELFF
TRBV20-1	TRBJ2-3	CSARLGQGFTDTQYF
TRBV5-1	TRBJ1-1	CASRAPGEPEAFF
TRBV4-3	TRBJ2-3	CASSDTSGGFTDTQYF
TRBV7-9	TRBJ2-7	CASSSRDSSYEQYF
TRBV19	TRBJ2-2	CASSIWTGVSGELFF
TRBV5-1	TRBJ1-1	CASSLPGGQNLNTEAFF